This TCR beta chain was recorded in a study of technical replicates of blood from several donors (dated by TCRdb to 2017 to 2019). The CDR3 measures 14 amino acids from cysteine to phenylalanine. Of all the DNA, just the CDR3 is kept, 42 bases in frame from base 1. Deletion took 0 bases off V and 8 bases off J, with a span of 13 bases between the germline ends. CDR1 and CDR2 (LGHNA, YSLEER) derive from the germline V gene. As regards this clone: This receptor's antigen is unknown. Per-base quality was not reported, and no clone a single base away is much larger than it.

Libraries were made using the immunoSEQ multiplex PCR assay. Imported from immuneACCESS, the table was reduced by TCRdb to in-frame sequences with V and J called. These copies leave out some clones; in studies compared against another copy, an unresolved V gene accounts for under half, and the cause of the remainder is not known. The table for this sample lists roughly 60,000 clones; about 83% of them were counted only once. The top ten hold less than 5.5% of the sample. The receptor chain draws on TRBV4-3 and TRBJ1-2, with the D gene uncertain. This sequence originates from a human donor in good health. Some clones in this sample may be carry-over from other donors' samples. The specimen was PBMCs. In nucleotide form, the sequence is TGCGCCAGCAGCCAAGATACCGGTACTCGAGGCTACACCTTC. This is translated as CASSQDTGTRGYTF.